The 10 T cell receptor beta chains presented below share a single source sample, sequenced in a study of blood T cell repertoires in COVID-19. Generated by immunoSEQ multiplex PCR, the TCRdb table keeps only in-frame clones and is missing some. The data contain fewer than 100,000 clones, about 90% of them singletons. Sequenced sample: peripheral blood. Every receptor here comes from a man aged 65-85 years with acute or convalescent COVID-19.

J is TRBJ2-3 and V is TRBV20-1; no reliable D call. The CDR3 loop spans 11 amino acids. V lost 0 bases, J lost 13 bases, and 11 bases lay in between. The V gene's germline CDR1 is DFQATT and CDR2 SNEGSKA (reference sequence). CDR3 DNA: TGCAGTGCTAGAGATCAGATTTTGGAGTATTTT. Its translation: CSARDQILEYF.

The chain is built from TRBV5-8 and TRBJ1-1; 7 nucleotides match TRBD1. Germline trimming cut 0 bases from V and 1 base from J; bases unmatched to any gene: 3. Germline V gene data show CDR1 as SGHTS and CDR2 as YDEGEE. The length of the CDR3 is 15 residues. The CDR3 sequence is CASSLGTGTNTEAFF. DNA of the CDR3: TGTGCCAGCAGCTTGGGGACAGGCACGAACACTGAAGCTTTCTTT. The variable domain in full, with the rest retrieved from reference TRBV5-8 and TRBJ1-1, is EAGVTQSPTHLIKTRGQQATLRCSPISGHTSVYWYQQALGLGLQFLLWYDEGEERNRGNFPPRFSGRQFPNYSSELNVNALELEDSALYLCASSLGTGTNTEAFFGQGTRLTVV.

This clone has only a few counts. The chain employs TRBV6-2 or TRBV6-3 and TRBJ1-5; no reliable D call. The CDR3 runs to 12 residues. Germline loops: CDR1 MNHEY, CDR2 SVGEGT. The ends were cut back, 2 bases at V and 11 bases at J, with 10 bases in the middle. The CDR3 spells CASSYAGASQHF. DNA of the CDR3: TGTGCCAGCAGTTACGCGGGTGCATCCCAGCATTTT.

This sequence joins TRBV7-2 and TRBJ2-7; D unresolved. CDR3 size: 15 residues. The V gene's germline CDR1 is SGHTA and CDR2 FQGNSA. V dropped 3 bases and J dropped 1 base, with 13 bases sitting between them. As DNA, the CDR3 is TGTGCCAGCAGCTTGATACACGGGTCTTCCTACGAGCAGTACTTC. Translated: CASSLIHGSSYEQYF.

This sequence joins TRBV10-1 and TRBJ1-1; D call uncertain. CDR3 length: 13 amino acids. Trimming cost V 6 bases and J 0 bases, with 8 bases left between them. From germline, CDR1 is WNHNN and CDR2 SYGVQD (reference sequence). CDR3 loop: CASRAELNTEAFF. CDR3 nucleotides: TGCGCCAGCAGAGCGGAATTGAACACTGAAGCTTTCTTT.

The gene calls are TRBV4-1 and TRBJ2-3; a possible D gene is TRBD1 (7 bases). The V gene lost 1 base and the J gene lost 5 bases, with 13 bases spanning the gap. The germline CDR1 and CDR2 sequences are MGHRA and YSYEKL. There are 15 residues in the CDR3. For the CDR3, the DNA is TGCGCCAGCAGCCAAGTGGAGGGGGCGCGAGATACGCAGTATTTT. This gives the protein CASSQVEGARDTQYF.

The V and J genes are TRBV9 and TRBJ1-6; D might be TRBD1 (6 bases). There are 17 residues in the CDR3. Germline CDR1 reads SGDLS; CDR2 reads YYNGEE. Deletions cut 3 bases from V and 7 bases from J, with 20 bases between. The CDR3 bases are TGTGCCAGCAGCGCCCTTGTATCTGGGACACTAAATTCACCCCTCCACTTT. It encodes CASSALVSGTLNSPLHF.

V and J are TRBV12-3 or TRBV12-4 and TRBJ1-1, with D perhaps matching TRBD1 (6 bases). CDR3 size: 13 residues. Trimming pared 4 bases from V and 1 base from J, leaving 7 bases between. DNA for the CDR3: TGTGCCAGCAGTTGGGGGCCGAACACTGAAGCTTTCTTT. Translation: CASSWGPNTEAFF.

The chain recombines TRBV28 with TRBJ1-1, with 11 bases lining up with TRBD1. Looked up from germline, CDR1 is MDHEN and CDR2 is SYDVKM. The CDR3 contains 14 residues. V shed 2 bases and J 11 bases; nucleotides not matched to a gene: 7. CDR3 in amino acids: CASSLLDRGRLAFF. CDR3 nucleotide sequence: TGTGCCAGCAGTTTACTGGACAGGGGGCGCCTCGCTTTCTTT.

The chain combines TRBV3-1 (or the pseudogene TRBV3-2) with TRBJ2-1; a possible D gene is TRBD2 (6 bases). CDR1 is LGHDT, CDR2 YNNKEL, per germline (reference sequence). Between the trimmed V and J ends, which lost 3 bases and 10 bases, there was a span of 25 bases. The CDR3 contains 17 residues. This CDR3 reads CASSHSKGGQRLSEQFF. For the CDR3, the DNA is TGTGCCAGCAGCCACAGTAAGGGAGGTCAGAGGCTTTCGGAGCAGTTCTTC.